This entry lists 23 T cell receptor beta chains sequenced from one sample in a study of OX40 agonist ivuxolimab in advanced cancers. The library was made by the immunoSEQ multiplex PCR assay. Entries here come from immuneACCESS through TCRdb and include only in-frame sequences with V and J called. Some clones fail to appear in such tables; in the studies checked, an unresolved V gene covers under half of the shortfall, and the cause of the remainder is unknown. The sample includes 75,000 to 100,000 clones, with more than 80% observed a single time. Around 5% of the sample is taken by the ten largest. The sequences come from CD4+ or CD8+ T cells sorted from blood, collected in a trial of the OX40 agonist ivuxolimab. The receptors were sampled from an adult with an advanced solid tumor such as melanoma, head and neck, liver or kidney cancer.

CDR3 sequence reads: CASTSLGTVGYEQYF. The CDR3 coding sequence is TGTGCCAGCACCTCACTCGGGACAGTAGGCTACGAGCAGTACTTC. The gene calls are TRBV6-1 and TRBJ2-7; TRBD1 matches 7 bases. Germline V gene data show CDR1 as MNHNS and CDR2 as SASEGT. The length of the CDR3 is 15 residues. V shed 7 bases and J 3 bases; nucleotides not matched to a gene: 12.

V gene TRBV6-5 combines with J gene TRBJ2-1, with a possible D match to TRBD1 (5 bases). Germline V gene data show CDR1 as MNHEY and CDR2 as SVGAGI. The CDR3 extends over 14 amino acids. Trimming left V 2 bases short and J 7 bases short, with 12 bases between. In DNA, the CDR3 is TGTGCCAGCAGTTACATGCAGGGTAAGAATGAGCAGTTCTTC. Translated: CASSYMQGKNEQFF.

The chain recombines TRBV5-1 with TRBJ2-1; 10 bases fit TRBD2. Germline V gene sequence: CDR1 SGHRS, CDR2 YFSETQ. Germline trimming cut 0 bases from V and 8 bases from J; bases unmatched to any gene: 5. This CDR3 is 15 amino acids long. The CDR3 sequence: CASSLDLAGAYEQFF. The CDR3 DNA reads TGCGCCAGCAGCTTGGATCTAGCGGGAGCATATGAGCAGTTCTTC. The full variable domain, its missing parts supplied by reference TRBV5-1 and TRBJ2-1, is KAGVTQTPRYLIKTRGQQVTLSCSPISGHRSVSWYQQTPGQGLQFLFEYFSETQRNKGNFPGRFSGRQFSNSRSEMNVSTLELGDSALYLCASSLDLAGAYEQFFGPGTRLTVL.

The chain has TRBV5-8 and TRBJ1-5, with 9 bases fitting TRBD1. This CDR3 comprises 15 residues. Germline V gene data show CDR1 as SGHTS and CDR2 as YDEGEE. Germline trimming cut 5 bases from V and 1 base from J; bases unmatched to any gene: 4. CDR3 residues: CASRPQGASNQPQHF. The CDR3 coding sequence is TGTGCCAGCAGGCCACAGGGGGCCAGCAATCAGCCCCAGCATTTT.

This chain links TRBV7-2 with TRBJ2-7; D might be TRBD2 (9 bases). The CDR3 has 19 residues. The V end was cut by 4 bases, the J end by 1 base, with 26 bases between. Germline values: CDR1 SGHTA, CDR2 FQGNSA. For the CDR3, the DNA is TGTGCCAGCAGCTCTTCGGGGACAGGTTTCAGCGGGGGGTCCTACGAGCAGTACTTC. Translating gives CASSSSGTGFSGGSYEQYF. Together with reference TRBV7-2 and TRBJ2-7, the CDR3 gives the full variable domain: GAGVSQSPSNKVTEKGKDVELRCDPISGHTALYWYRQSLGQGLEFLIYFQGNSAPDKSGLPSDRFSAERTGGSVSTLTIQRTQQEDSAVYLCASSSSGTGFSGGSYEQYFGPGTRLTVT.

The chain joins TRBV11-2 to TRBJ2-2; D gene ambiguous. The CDR3 is made up of 13 amino acids. The germline gives CDR1 SGHAT, CDR2 FQNNGV. The germline V and J ends were trimmed by 1 base and 9 bases, with 9 bases remaining between them. This CDR3 reads CASSLGGLRELFF. CDR3 sequence (DNA): TGTGCCAGCAGCTTAGGTGGGCTGAGGGAGCTGTTTTTT. Looking up the rest from reference TRBV11-2 and TRBJ2-2 gives the full variable domain: EAGVAQSPRYKIIEKRQSVAFWCNPISGHATLYWYQQILGQGPKLLIQFQNNGVVDDSQLPKDRFSAERLKGVDSTLKIQPAKLEDSAVYLCASSLGGLRELFFGEGSRLTVL.

The chain combines TRBV6-1 with TRBJ1-4, with unresolved D. The CDR3 sequence is 16 residues long. CDR1 is MNHNS and CDR2 is SASEGT in the germline V gene. The V end was cut by 0 bases, the J end by 1 base, with 9 bases between. CDR3 in amino acids: CASSEAFWGTNEKLFF. For the CDR3, the DNA is TGTGCCAGCAGTGAAGCTTTCTGGGGAACTAATGAAAAACTGTTTTTT.

The V call is TRBV27, the J call TRBJ2-3; D may be TRBD2 (5 bases). V lost 4 bases, J lost 2 bases, and 10 bases lay in between. Germline V CDR1 and CDR2: MNHEY, SMNVEV (reference sequence). This CDR3 is 14 amino acids long. The CDR3 nucleotides are TGTGCCAGCAGTTCCACCCTAGCCACAGATACGCAGTATTTT. This sequence encodes CASSSTLATDTQYF.

V usage is TRBV6-5 and J usage is TRBJ1-6; D gene unclear. V was pared by 6 bases and J by 0 bases, with 6 bases between. The CDR3 consists of 14 residues. Germline V gene lookup returns CDR1 MNHEY and CDR2 SVGAGI. The CDR3 spells CASSQYSYNSPLHF. In DNA form, the CDR3 reads TGTGCCAGCAGCCAGTACTCCTATAATTCACCCCTCCACTTT.

The chain employs TRBV2 and TRBJ2-1; the D gene is possibly TRBD2 (5 bases). This CDR3 contains 12 residues. Trimming shortened V by 6 bases and J by 10 bases, and 13 bases separated the two germline ends. CDR1 is SNHLY and CDR2 is FYNNEI in the germline V gene. CDR3 loop: CASRETPGEQFF. The CDR3 region has the DNA TGTGCCAGCAGGGAGACCCCGGGGGAGCAGTTCTTC.

This chain connects TRBV20-1 to TRBJ2-2, with D unresolved. The germline V gene encodes CDR1 DFQATT and CDR2 SNEGSKA (reference sequence). The CDR3 sequence is 11 residues long. Deletions cut 6 bases from V and 6 bases from J, with 8 bases between. The CDR3 nucleotides are TGCAGTGCCCCGAGGTCCGGGGAGCTGTTTTTT. Translation: CSAPRSGELFF.

This chain connects TRBV15 to TRBJ1-1, with D possibly being TRBD1 (6 bases). This CDR3 region has 12 residues. Germline V lookup: CDR1 LNHNV, CDR2 YYDKDF (reference sequence). V was trimmed by 0 bases and J by 7 bases, leaving 6 bases between them. For the CDR3, the DNA is TGTGCCACCAGCAGAGAGGACAGTGAAGCTTTCTTT. This encodes CATSREDSEAFF.

The chain uses TRBV11-2 and TRBJ2-7, with 10 bases that match TRBD2. From germline, CDR1 is SGHAT and CDR2 FQNNGV. Germline trimming cut 6 bases from V and 6 bases from J; bases unmatched to any gene: 20. This CDR3 has 18 amino acids. In nucleotides, the CDR3 is TGTGCCAGCAGTCGTCAGGGTGATATCCTAGCGGGAGCTATCGAGCAGTACTTC. Translating it yields CASSRQGDILAGAIEQYF.

This clone was seen only a few times. The rearrangement joins TRBV6-1 to TRBJ1-2; TRBD1 matches 10 bases. There are 13 residues in the CDR3. CDR1 and CDR2 (germline): MNHNS, SASEGT. V shed 6 bases, J shed 6 bases, and the junction held 4 bases outside the gene matches. CDR3 DNA sequence: TGTGCCAGCAGCGATGACAGGGGGCATGGCTACACCTTC. Its translation: CASSDDRGHGYTF.

The chain joins TRBV5-1 to TRBJ2-7; maybe TRBD1 (5 bases). Trimming removed 4 bases from V and 0 bases from J, with 14 bases in between. The length of the CDR3 is 15 residues. Germline V gene lookup returns CDR1 SGHRS and CDR2 YFSETQ. The CDR3 sequence: CASSADPQGSYEQYF. The DNA for the CDR3 is TGCGCCAGCAGCGCGGACCCCCAGGGCTCCTACGAGCAGTACTTC.

Here the CDR3 reads CASRPQGNGGANVLTF. The DNA for the CDR3 is TGTGCCAGCAGACCACAGGGGAATGGTGGGGCCAACGTCCTGACTTTC. The rearrangement uses TRBV6-6 and TRBJ2-6; TRBD1 matches 7 bases. With V trimmed by 6 bases and J by 3 bases, 8 bases remained unmatched. The germline CDR1 and CDR2 sequences are MNHNY and SVGAGI (reference sequence). CDR3 size: 16 residues.

This clone was seen repeatedly, ten times or more. V usage is TRBV6-4 and J usage is TRBJ1-6; D gene uncertain. The CDR3 extends over 13 amino acids. CDR1 and CDR2 from the germline V gene are MRHNA and SNTAGT. Trimming took 5 bases from V and 8 from J, leaving 10 bases between them. The DNA for the CDR3 is TGTGCCAGCAGTCCCAACCCCTATTCACCCCTCCACTTT. Protein: CASSPNPYSPLHF.

This clone was recorded once. J is TRBJ2-3 and V is TRBV2; the match to TRBD2 covers 9 bases. CDR3 size: 15 residues. After removal of 5 bases from V and 0 bases from J, the junction contained 3 bases not matched to a gene. From germline, CDR1 is SNHLY and CDR2 FYNNEI. The chain's CDR3 is CASSPTSGSTDTQYF. CDR3 nucleotides: TGTGCCAGCAGTCCGACTAGCGGTAGCACAGATACGCAGTATTTT. The full variable domain, completed using reference TRBV2 and TRBJ2-3, is EPEVTQTPSHQVTQMGQEVILRCVPISNHLYFYWYRQILGQKVEFLVSFYNNEISEKSEIFDDQFSVERPDGSNFTLKIRSTKLEDSAMYFCASSPTSGSTDTQYFGPGTRLTVL.

CDR3 sequence: CASSLKPGGMYEQYF. The DNA for the CDR3 is TGTGCCAGCAGTTTAAAGCCGGGAGGAATGTACGAGCAGTACTTC. V is TRBV7-6 and J is TRBJ2-7; 7 nucleotides line up with TRBD2. Germline V lookup: CDR1 SGHVS, CDR2 FNYEAQ. Germline trimming cut 6 bases from V and 4 bases from J; bases unmatched to any gene: 12. This CDR3 spans 15 amino acids. The entire variable domain, with the rest obtained from reference TRBV7-6 and TRBJ2-7, is as follows: GAGVSQSPRYKVTKRGQDVALRCDPISGHVSLYWYRQALGQGPEFLTYFNYEAQQDKSGLPNDRFSAERPEGSISTLTIQRTEQRDSAMYRCASSLKPGGMYEQYFGPGTRLTVT.

The chain uses TRBV9 and TRBJ2-3; D possibly corresponds to TRBD2 (5 bases). Germline V CDR1 and CDR2: SGDLS, YYNGEE. The length of the CDR3 is 17 residues. The V and J ends lost 0 bases and 1 base respectively, with 15 bases between them. The CDR3 region is CASSVATMGSGTDTQYF. CDR3 sequence (DNA): TGTGCCAGCAGCGTAGCTACAATGGGTAGCGGCACAGATACGCAGTATTTT.

The chain is built from TRBV7-2 and TRBJ2-1; D might be TRBD1 (5 bases). V lost 2 bases, J lost 0 bases, and 14 bases lay in between. The CDR3 covers 17 residues. Looked up from germline, CDR1 is SGHTA and CDR2 is FQGNSA. The CDR3, as DNA: TGTGCCAGCAGCTTATACCCCGGACACGGCTCCTACAATGAGCAGTTCTTC. This sequence encodes CASSLYPGHGSYNEQFF.

This clone was recorded many times. This sequence joins TRBV4-2 and TRBJ2-1; a possible D gene is TRBD1 (5 bases). V shed 3 bases and J shed 8 bases, with 14 bases lying between them. Germline values: CDR1 LGHNA, CDR2 YNFKEQ. This CDR3 comprises 14 residues. The CDR3 DNA follows: TGTGCCAGCAGCCAGATACTCTGGGGCGATGAGCAGTTCTTC. Translation: CASSQILWGDEQFF.

This chain links TRBV15 with TRBJ2-4; D might be TRBD1 (6 bases). Deletions cut 4 bases from V and 6 bases from J, with 10 bases between. Germline V gene sequence: CDR1 LNHNV, CDR2 YYDKDF (reference sequence). The CDR3 runs to 13 residues. The CDR3, as DNA: TGTGCCACCAGCATACAGGGAGTAAACATTCAGTACTTC. Residues: CATSIQGVNIQYF.